This record concerns one T cell receptor beta chain sequence. This record belongs to a study of control samples from healthy donors and cancer patients. Only in-frame clones appear in the TCRdb table, and some are missing; sequencing was by immunoSEQ multiplex PCR. The table lists some 120,000 clones, nearly 95% of them singletons, with 2% to 3% in the top ten. This CDR3 has 15 residues. The chain has TRBV1 and TRBJ1-2; TRBD1 is taken as the D call from the table, unchecked against the DNA. TRBV1 is described as a pseudogene. This receptor was taken from a man under 40 in good health. The sequenced material came from blood. CDR3 nucleotides: TGCACCAGCAGCCAATCAGGTACAGGGACGGTTGGCTACACCTTC. Translated, it gives CTSSQSGTGTVGYTF.